This T cell receptor (beta chain) was identified during a study of shared clonotypes between healthy human individuals. Assay used: immunoSEQ multiplex PCR; TCRdb lists only in-frame clones, some missing. The top ten hold 0.067% of the sample, which has 150,000 to 200,000 clones, 90% to 95% seen once. The CDR3 spans 17 residues. V was clipped by 3 bases and J by 0 bases, with 15 bases between them. The germline gives CDR1 MDHEN, CDR2 SYDVKM. Sequencing was carried out using naive CD4+ T cells sorted from blood. Subset: CD45RA+ positively selected. The TCR was taken from a woman aged 25 to 39 in good health. V usage is TRBV28 and J usage is TRBJ2-1, with D possibly TRBD2 on 5 matching bases. CDR3 nucleotide sequence: TGTGCCAGCAGTTTCCCGGAGCGGAGGAGCTCCTACAATGAGCAGTTCTTC. Translating gives CASSFPERRSSYNEQFF.